Listed below are T cell receptor beta chains from one sample, sequenced in a study of blood T cell repertoires in COVID-19. The protocol was immunoSEQ multiplex PCR, while the TCRdb copy is restricted to in-frame clones and leaves out a portion. Of around 150,000 clones in the sample, around four fifths were seen once. The sequencing sample was made of peripheral blood. The receptors stem from a man in his sixties who had recovered from COVID-19. CDR3s include the opening cysteine and the closing phenylalanine or tryptophan. A D gene is named only where the DNA matches it firmly. Clone size is shown for a subset of rows, as once, few, many or a class of expanded clone.

clone_size,d_call,v_call,j_call,cdr3_aa,cdr3_nt
NA,TRBD1,TRBV24-1,TRBJ2-7,CATSDPRQGGNEQYF,TGTGCCACCAGTGACCCAAGACAGGGGGGCAACGAGCAGTACTTC
NA,TRBD1,TRBV28,TRBJ1-1,CASTPGRDSEAFF,TGTGCCAGCACACCTGGACGGGACAGTGAAGCTTTCTTT
NA,TRBD2,TRBV19,TRBJ2-1,CASSIGAGGTYNEQFF,TGTGCCAGTAGTATAGGGGCGGGAGGGACCTACAATGAGCAGTTCTTC
few,NA,TRBV5-6,TRBJ2-3,CASSTSSASSTDTQYF,TGTGCCAGCAGCACATCTAGCGCTTCTAGCACAGATACGCAGTATTTT
many,TRBD1,TRBV7-8,TRBJ1-1,CASSLNAGGNTEAFF,TGTGCCAGCAGCTTAAATGCAGGGGGGAACACTGAAGCTTTCTTT
NA,TRBD2,TRBV7-3,TRBJ2-3,CASSRGAGGTTDTQYF,TGTGCCAGCAGCCGCGGGGCGGGAGGAACCACAGATACGCAGTATTTT
few,TRBD2,TRBV19,TRBJ2-1,CASSSSRTSGAPRHEQFF,TGTGCCAGTAGTTCCTCCCGGACTAGCGGGGCTCCTAGGCATGAGCAGTTCTTC
NA,NA,TRBV10-3,TRBJ2-5,CAISESPGQETQYF,TGTGCCATCAGTGAGTCGCCCGGTCAAGAGACCCAGTACTTC
NA,TRBD2,TRBV5-4,TRBJ2-2,CASSLAELAGVSGELFF,TGTGCCAGCAGCTTGGCCGAGTTAGCGGGAGTGTCAGGGGAGCTGTTTTTT
NA,TRBD1,TRBV2,TRBJ1-5,CASSFGQASNQPQHF,TGTGCCAGCAGTTTTGGACAGGCTAGCAATCAGCCCCAGCATTTT
NA,NA,TRBV19,TRBJ2-3,CASSIITATDTQYF,TGTGCCAGTAGTATTATCACAGCCACAGATACGCAGTATTTT
NA,TRBD2,TRBV27,TRBJ2-2,CASSFFTSGTHTGELFF,TGTGCCAGCAGTTTTTTTACTAGCGGGACCCACACCGGGGAGCTGTTTTTT
NA,TRBD2,TRBV9,TRBJ2-1,CASSVGIAGESGEQFF,TGTGCCAGCAGCGTAGGAATAGCGGGAGAAAGCGGCGAGCAGTTCTTC
NA,NA,TRBV3-1/TRBV3-2,TRBJ2-7,CASSQVPEGAYEQYF,TGTGCCAGCAGCCAAGTCCCCGAAGGGGCCTACGAGCAGTACTTC
few,NA,TRBV4-2,TRBJ2-2,CASSQEVASYTGELFF,TGTGCCAGCAGCCAAGAAGTGGCTAGCTACACCGGGGAGCTGTTTTTT
NA,TRBD1,TRBV27,TRBJ2-7,CASSLYRGQGPYEQYF,TGTGCCAGCAGTTTATACCGAGGACAGGGCCCCTACGAGCAGTACTTC
NA,TRBD1,TRBV5-5,TRBJ1-5,CASSPDRGDQPQHF,TGTGCCAGCAGCCCGGACAGGGGGGATCAGCCCCAGCATTTT
NA,NA,TRBV4-3,TRBJ2-7,CASSLQSSVAGYYEQYF,TGCGCCAGCAGCCTACAATCGTCCGTCGCGGGATACTACGAGCAGTACTTC
NA,NA,TRBV6-5,TRBJ1-5,CASSSRRGRNQPQHF,TGTGCCAGCAGTTCCCGAAGGGGCCGCAATCAGCCCCAGCATTTT
NA,TRBD1,TRBV6-5,TRBJ2-3,CASSYSTGIIKLWF,TGTGCCAGCAGTTATTCGACAGGGATTATCAAATTGTGGTTT
NA,TRBD1,TRBV19,TRBJ1-5,CASSISSSGGNQPQHF,TGTGCCAGTAGTATTTCATCTTCAGGGGGGAATCAGCCCCAGCATTTT
NA,NA,TRBV7-9,TRBJ1-2,CASSFRSGVNYGYTF,TGTGCCAGCAGTTTCCGTTCGGGGGTAAACTATGGCTACACCTTC
NA,TRBD2,TRBV5-1,TRBJ2-3,CASSPGLAATTDTQYF,TGCGCCAGCAGCCCGGGACTAGCCGCAACCACAGATACGCAGTATTTT
NA,TRBD2,TRBV27,TRBJ2-5,CASSLLPPLQGSSGRWRETQYF,TGTGCCAGCAGTTTATTGCCCCCCCTACAGGGCTCTAGCGGGAGGTGGAGGGAGACCCAGTACTTC
NA,NA,TRBV30,TRBJ2-3,CAWSLRGADTQYF,TGTGCCTGGAGTCTCCGCGGTGCAGATACGCAGTATTTT
NA,NA,TRBV10-3,TRBJ2-7,CAISEGVADRYEQYF,TGTGCCATCAGTGAGGGAGTAGCGGACCGCTACGAGCAGTACTTC
few,NA,TRBV19,TRBJ2-2,CASLAGQTNTGELFF,TGTGCCAGTCTGGCGGGGCAGACGAACACCGGGGAGCTGTTTTTT
NA,NA,TRBV19,TRBJ2-7,CASSPSSYEQYF,TGTGCCAGTAGCCCCAGCTCCTACGAGCAGTACTTC
NA,TRBD2,TRBV19,TRBJ2-3,CASSIISGMDTQYF,TGTGCCAGTAGTATAATTAGCGGGATGGATACGCAGTATTTT
NA,TRBD1,TRBV5-5,TRBJ1-2,CASSFSGQRGIGGYTF,TGTGCCAGCAGCTTTTCGGGACAGAGGGGTATCGGAGGCTACACCTTC
once,NA,TRBV12-3/TRBV12-4,TRBJ1-5,CASSPHMQPQHF,TGTGCCAGCAGTCCGCACATGCAGCCCCAGCATTTT
NA,TRBD1,TRBV7-8,TRBJ2-7,CASSLTRDRGSYEQYF,TGTGCCAGCAGCCTCACCCGGGACAGGGGCTCCTACGAGCAGTACTTC
NA,TRBD2,TRBV29-1,TRBJ2-1,CSDTGTKHSGEQFF,TGCAGCGACACCGGGACTAAGCATTCGGGTGAGCAGTTCTTC
NA,TRBD1,TRBV27,TRBJ2-7,CASSLMTGVHEQYF,TGTGCCAGCAGTTTGATGACAGGGGTCCACGAGCAGTACTTC
NA,NA,TRBV9,TRBJ1-6,CASSAGEGSYNSPLHF,TGTGCCAGCAGCGCCGGGGAGGGCTCCTATAATTCACCCCTCCACTTT
NA,TRBD2,TRBV5-1,TRBJ2-3,CASSLASGANLGTDTQYF,TGCGCCAGCAGCTTGGCTAGCGGGGCTAACCTCGGCACAGATACGCAGTATTTT
NA,NA,TRBV30,TRBJ2-7,CAWSRTRASSYEQYF,TGTGCCTGGAGTAGAACACGCGCTAGCTCCTACGAGCAGTACTTC
NA,TRBD1,TRBV14,TRBJ1-1,CASSLWTGYTEAFF,TGTGCCAGCAGCCTTTGGACAGGGTACACTGAAGCTTTCTTT
NA,NA,TRBV5-4,TRBJ2-1,CASSLATGRTYNEQFF,TGTGCCAGCAGCTTGGCAACAGGGCGGACCTACAATGAGCAGTTCTTC
once,TRBD2,TRBV28,TRBJ2-3,CASSIPGLAGGPSTDTQYF,TGTGCCAGCAGTATCCCGGGACTAGCGGGAGGACCAAGCACAGATACGCAGTATTTT
NA,NA,TRBV28,TRBJ2-7,CASSLSGDTDEQYF,TGTGCCAGCAGTTTATCCGGGGACACCGACGAGCAGTACTTC
NA,NA,TRBV6-5,TRBJ1-5,CASSYSQAQPQHF,TGTGCCAGCAGTTACTCCCAGGCTCAGCCCCAGCATTTT
NA,NA,TRBV2,TRBJ1-5,CASSLGGSQPQHF,TGTGCCAGCAGCTTAGGGGGTTCTCAGCCCCAGCATTTT
few,TRBD1,TRBV6-5,TRBJ1-6,CASSYSDRDSPLHF,TGTGCCAGCAGTTACTCGGACAGGGACTCACCCCTCCACTTT
NA,TRBD2,TRBV5-6,TRBJ2-5,CASSRTSGRAKADQETQYF,TGTGCCAGCAGCCGCACTAGCGGGAGGGCCAAGGCGGACCAAGAGACCCAGTACTTC
few,NA,TRBV14,TRBJ1-1,CASSSRDTEAFF,TGTGCCAGCAGCTCACGGGACACTGAAGCTTTCTTT